This entry is about one TCR beta chain. In the study's own analysis: Amplification of reference gene primers was used by the study to estimate nucleated cell counts. Sequencing used immunoSEQ multiplex PCR; TCRdb keeps in-frame clones, though not all of them. That table gives V, J and clone size, and the DNA gave D and trimming. This sample yields 61,000 or so clones, of which about 91% are seen a single time; approximately 17% belongs to the top ten. This entry is derived from a study of blood T cell repertoires in COVID-19. Across the study: Sites in the United States, Italy and Spain provided acute and convalescent COVID-19 samples. The cDNA or gDNA used as material had been derived from T cells, B-cell-depleted T cells, or PBMCs.

Trimming stripped 6 bases from V and 5 bases from J, with 14 bases between. Germline values: CDR1 MNHEY, CDR2 SVGEGT. The CDR3 length is 13 residues. This rearrangement joins TRBV6-2 or TRBV6-3 to TRBJ2-7; D unresolved. The clonotype was recovered from an elderly woman with active COVID-19. Sample: peripheral blood. The DNA for the CDR3 is TGTGCCAGCAGCCCCCAAGCTGAGCACGAGCAGTACTTC. It translates to CASSPQAEHEQYF.